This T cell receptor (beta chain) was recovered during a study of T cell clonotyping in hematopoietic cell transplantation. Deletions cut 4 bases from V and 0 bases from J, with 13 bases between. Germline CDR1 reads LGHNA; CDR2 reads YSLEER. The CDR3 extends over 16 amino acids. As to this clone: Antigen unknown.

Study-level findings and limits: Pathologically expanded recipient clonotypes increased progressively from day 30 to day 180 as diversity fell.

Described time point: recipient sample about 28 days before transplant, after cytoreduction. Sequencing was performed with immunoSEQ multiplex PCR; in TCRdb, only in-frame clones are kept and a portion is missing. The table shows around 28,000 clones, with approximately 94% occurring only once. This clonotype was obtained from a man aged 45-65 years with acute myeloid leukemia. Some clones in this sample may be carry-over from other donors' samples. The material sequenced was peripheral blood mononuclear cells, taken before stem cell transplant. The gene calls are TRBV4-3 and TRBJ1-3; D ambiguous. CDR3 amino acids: CASSLRRAASGNTIYF. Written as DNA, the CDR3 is TGCGCCAGCAGCCTGCGCAGAGCGGCCTCTGGAAACACCATATATTTT.